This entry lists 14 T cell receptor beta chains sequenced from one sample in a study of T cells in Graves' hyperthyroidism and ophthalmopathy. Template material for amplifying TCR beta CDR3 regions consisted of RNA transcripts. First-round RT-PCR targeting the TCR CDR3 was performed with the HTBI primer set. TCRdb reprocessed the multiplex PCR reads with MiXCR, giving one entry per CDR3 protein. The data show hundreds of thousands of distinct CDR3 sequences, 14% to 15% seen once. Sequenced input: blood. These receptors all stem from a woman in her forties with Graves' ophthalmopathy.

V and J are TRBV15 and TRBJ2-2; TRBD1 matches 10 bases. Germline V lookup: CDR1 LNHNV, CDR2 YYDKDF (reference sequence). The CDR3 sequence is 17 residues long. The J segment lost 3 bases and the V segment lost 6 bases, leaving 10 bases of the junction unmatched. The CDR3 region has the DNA TGTGCCACCAGGAACCTTGGGGGACAGGGGTACACCGGGGAGCTGTTTTTT. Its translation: CATRNLGGQGYTGELFF.

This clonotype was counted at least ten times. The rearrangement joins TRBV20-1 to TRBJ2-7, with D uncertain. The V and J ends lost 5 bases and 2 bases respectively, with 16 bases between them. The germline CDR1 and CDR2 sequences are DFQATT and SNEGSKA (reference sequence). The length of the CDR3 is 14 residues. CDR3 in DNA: TGCAGTGCTGGAGTCACCGGGCCACCCTACGAGCAGTACTTC. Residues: CSAGVTGPPYEQYF.

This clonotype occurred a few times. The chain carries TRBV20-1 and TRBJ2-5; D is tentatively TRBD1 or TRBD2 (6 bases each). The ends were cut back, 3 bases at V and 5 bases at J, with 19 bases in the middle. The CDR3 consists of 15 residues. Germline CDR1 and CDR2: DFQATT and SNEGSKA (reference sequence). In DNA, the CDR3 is TGCAGTGCTAGGGACCCTCGTCAGGGGAGGGAGACCCAGTACTTC. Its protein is CSARDPRQGRETQYF.

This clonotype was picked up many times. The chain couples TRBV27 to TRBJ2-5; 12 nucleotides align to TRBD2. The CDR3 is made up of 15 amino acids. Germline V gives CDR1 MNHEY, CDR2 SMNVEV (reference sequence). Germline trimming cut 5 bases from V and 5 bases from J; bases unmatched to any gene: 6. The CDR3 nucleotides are TGTGCCAGCAGTAACGGACTAGCGGGGAGGGAGACCCAGTACTTC. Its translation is CASSNGLAGRETQYF.

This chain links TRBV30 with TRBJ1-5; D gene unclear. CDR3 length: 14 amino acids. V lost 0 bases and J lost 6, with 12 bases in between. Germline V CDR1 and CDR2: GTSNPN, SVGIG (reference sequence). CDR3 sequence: CAWSVNVGFQPQHF. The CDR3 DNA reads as TGTGCCTGGAGTGTAAATGTGGGTTTTCAGCCCCAGCATTTT.

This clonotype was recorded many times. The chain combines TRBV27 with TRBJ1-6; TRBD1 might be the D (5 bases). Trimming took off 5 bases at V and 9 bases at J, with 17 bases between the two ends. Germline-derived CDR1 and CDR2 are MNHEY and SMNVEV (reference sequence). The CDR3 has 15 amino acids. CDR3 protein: CASSLKTGLFSPLHF. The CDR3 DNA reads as TGTGCCAGCAGTCTTAAAACAGGACTCTTTTCACCCCTCCACTTT.

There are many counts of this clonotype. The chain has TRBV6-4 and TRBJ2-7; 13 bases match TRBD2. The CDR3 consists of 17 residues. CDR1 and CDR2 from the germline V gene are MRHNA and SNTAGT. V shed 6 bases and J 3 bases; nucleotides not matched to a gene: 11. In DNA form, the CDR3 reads TGTGCCAGCAGCCGGGGACTAGCGGGATCACTTTTCTACGAGCAGTACTTC. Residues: CASSRGLAGSLFYEQYF.

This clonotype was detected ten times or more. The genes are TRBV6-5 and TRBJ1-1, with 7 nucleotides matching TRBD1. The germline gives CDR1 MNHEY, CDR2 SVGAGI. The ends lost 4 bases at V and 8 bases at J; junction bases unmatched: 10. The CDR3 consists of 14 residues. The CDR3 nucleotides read TGTGCCAGCAGTTTTGACAGGGAACGATTAGAAGCTTTCTTT. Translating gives CASSFDRERLEAFF.

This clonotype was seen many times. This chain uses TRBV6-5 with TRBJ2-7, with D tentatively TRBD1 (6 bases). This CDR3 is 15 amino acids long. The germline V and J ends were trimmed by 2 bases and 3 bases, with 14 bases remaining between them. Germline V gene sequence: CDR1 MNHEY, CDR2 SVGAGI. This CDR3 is CASSYEQGIVYEQYF. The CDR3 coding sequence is TGTGCCAGCAGTTACGAACAGGGTATAGTCTACGAGCAGTACTTC.

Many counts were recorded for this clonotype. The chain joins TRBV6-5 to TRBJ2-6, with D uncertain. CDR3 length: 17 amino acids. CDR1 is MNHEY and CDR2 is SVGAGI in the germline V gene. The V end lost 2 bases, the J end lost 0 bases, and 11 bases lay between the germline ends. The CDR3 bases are TGTGCCAGCAGTTACGGGATAATCTTCTCTGGGGCCAACGTCCTGACTTTC. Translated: CASSYGIIFSGANVLTF.

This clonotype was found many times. CDR3 sequence: CASSQGQSNEQFF. The CDR3 DNA follows: TGTGCCAGCAGCCAGGGACAGTCGAATGAGCAGTTCTTC. The chain links TRBV7-3 to TRBJ2-1; 7 bases align to TRBD1. Germline lookup yields CDR1 SGHTA and CDR2 FQGTGA. CDR3 length: 13 amino acids. The V and J ends lost 5 bases and 7 bases, in that order; junction bases with no gene match: 5. Supplemented by reference TRBV7-3 and TRBJ2-1, the full variable domain reads GAGVSQTPSNKVTEKGKYVELRCDPISGHTALYWYRQSLGQGPEFLIYFQGTGAADDSGLPNDRFFAVRPEGSVSTLKIQRTERGDSAVYLCASSQGQSNEQFFGPGTRLTVL.

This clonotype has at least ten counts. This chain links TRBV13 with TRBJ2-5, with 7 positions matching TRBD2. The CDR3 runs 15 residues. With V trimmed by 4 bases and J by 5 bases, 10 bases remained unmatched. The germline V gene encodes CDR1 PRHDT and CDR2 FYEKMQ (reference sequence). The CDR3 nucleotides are TGTGCCAGCAGCTCTACCGCGGGGGACGGGGAGACCCAGTACTTC. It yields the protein CASSSTAGDGETQYF.

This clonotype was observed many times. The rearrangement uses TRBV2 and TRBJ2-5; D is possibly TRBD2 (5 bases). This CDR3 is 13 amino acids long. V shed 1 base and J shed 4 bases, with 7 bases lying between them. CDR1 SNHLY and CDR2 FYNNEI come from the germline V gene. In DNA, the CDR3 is TGTGCCAGCAGTGAAGGTGGGAGAGAGACCCAGTACTTC. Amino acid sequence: CASSEGGRETQYF. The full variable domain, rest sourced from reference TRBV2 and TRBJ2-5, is EPEVTQTPSHQVTQMGQEVILRCVPISNHLYFYWYRQILGQKVEFLVSFYNNEISEKSEIFDDQFSVERPDGSNFTLKIRSTKLEDSAMYFCASSEGGRETQYFGPGTRLLVL.

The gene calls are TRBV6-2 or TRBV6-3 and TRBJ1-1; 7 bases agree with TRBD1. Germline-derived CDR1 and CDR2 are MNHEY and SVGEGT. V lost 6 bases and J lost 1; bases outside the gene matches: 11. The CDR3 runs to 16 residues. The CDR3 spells CASRREWAGGNTEAFF. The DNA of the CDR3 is TGTGCCAGCAGGAGAGAGTGGGCAGGGGGGAACACTGAAGCTTTCTTT.